This T cell receptor beta chain was found in a study of the immune and genomic landscape of osteosarcoma. General study points: Compared with cold C1, the hot C3 cluster had higher, still-low clonality. Average productive clonality was roughly 0.09, with a maximum of roughly 0.3. Five repertoires, each under 100 clonotypes, were dominated by one hyperexpanded clone.

TCRdb keeps only in-frame clones here, not all; method: immunoSEQ multiplex PCR. The sample contains some 1,100 clones, about 70% of which appear only once. As for this clone: Its antigen remains unknown.

CDR3 size: 15 residues. Germline lookup yields CDR1 SGHVS and CDR2 FNYEAQ. V was pared by 1 base and J by 4 bases, with 11 bases between. Source material: primary tumor tissue from soft tissue. The chain combines TRBV7-6 with TRBJ2-1; D may match TRBD1 or TRBD2 (5 bases each). This TCR came from a man aged 25 to 40 with osteosarcoma. The CDR3 nucleotides are TGTGCCAGCAGCTTAGTATGGGGGTCGTACAATGAGCAGTTCTTC. It yields the protein CASSLVWGSYNEQFF.